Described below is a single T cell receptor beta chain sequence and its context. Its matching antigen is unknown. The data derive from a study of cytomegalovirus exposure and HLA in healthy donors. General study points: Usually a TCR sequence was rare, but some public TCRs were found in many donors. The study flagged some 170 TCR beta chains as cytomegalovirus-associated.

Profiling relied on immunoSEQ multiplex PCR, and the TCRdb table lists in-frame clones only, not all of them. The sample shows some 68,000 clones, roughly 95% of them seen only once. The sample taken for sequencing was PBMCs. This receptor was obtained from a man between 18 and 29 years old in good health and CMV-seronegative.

This CDR3 reads CAWSGGGGRETQYF. CDR3 nucleotide sequence: TGTGCCTGGAGTGGTGGAGGGGGCCGGGAGACCCAGTACTTC. The chain joins TRBV30 to TRBJ2-5; D is possibly TRBD1 (7 bases). Trimming shortened V by 1 base and J by 5 bases, and 14 bases separated the two germline ends. The CDR3 covers 14 residues. CDR1 and CDR2 from the germline V gene are GTSNPN and SVGIG (reference sequence). Supplemented by reference TRBV30 and TRBJ2-5, the full variable domain reads SQTIHQWPATLVQPVGSPLSLECTVEGTSNPNLYWYRQAAGRGLQLLFYSVGIGQISSEVPQNLSASRPQDRQFILSSKKLLLSDSGFYLCAWSGGGGRETQYFGPGTRLLVL.